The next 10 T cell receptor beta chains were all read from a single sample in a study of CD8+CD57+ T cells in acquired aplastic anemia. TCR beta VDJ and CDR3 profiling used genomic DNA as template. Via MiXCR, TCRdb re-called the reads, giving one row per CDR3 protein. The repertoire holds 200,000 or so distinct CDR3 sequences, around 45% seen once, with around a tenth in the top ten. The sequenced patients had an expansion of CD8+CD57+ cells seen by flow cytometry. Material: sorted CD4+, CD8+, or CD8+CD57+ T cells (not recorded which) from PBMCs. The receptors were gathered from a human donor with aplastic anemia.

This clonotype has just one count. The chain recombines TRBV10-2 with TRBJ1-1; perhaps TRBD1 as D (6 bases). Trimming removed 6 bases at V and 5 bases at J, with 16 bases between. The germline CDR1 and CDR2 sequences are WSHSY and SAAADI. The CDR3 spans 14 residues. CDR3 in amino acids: CASSRTETRTEAFF. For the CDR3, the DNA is TGCGCCAGCAGCAGGACAGAGACGAGGACTGAAGCTTTCTTT.

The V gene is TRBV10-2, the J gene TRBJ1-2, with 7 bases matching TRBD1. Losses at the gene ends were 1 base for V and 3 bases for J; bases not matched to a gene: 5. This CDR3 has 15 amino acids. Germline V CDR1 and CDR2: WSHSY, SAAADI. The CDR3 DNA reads TGCGCCAGCAGTGAGTTTCGGGGACAGCACTATGGCTACACCTTC. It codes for CASSEFRGQHYGYTF.

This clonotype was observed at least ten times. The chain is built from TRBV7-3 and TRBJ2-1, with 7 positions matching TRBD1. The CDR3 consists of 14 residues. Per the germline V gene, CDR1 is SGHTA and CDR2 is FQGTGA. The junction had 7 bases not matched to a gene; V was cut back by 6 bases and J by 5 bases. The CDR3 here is CASRGEGANNEQFF. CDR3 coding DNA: TGTGCCAGCAGGGGTGAGGGGGCCAACAATGAGCAGTTCTTC.

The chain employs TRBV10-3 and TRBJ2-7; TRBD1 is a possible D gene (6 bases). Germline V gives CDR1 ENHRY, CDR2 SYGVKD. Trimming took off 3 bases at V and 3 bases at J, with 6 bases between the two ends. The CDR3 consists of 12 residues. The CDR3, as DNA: TGTGCCATCAGTGAAGGGGGCTACGAGCAGTACTTC. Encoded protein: CAISEGGYEQYF.

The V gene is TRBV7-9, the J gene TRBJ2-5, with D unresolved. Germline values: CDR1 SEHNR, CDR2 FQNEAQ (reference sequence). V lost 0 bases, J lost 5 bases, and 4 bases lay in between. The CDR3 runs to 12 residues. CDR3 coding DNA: TGTGCCAGCAGCTTAGCTTGGGAGACCCAGTACTTC. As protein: CASSLAWETQYF.

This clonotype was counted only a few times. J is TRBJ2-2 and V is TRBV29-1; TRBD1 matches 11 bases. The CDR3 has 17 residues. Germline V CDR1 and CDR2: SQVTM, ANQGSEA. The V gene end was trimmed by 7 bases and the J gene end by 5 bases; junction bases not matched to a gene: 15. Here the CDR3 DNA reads TGCAGCGCCTTCAGGGTATCGGGACAGGGGGGGACCGGGGAGCTGTTTTTT. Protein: CSAFRVSGQGGTGELFF.

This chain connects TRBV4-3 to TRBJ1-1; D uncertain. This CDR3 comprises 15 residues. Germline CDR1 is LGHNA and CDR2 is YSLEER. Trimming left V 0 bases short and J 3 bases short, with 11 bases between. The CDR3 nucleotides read TGCGCCAGCAGCCAAGATATTCGAATGGACACTGAAGCTTTCTTT. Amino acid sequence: CASSQDIRMDTEAFF.

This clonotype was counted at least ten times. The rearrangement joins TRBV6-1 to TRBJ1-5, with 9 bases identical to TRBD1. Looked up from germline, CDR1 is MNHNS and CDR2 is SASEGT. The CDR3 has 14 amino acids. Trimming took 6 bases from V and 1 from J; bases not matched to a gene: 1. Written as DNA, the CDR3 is TGTGCCAGCAGGGGACAGGGAAGCAATCAGCCCCAGCATTTT. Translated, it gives CASRGQGSNQPQHF.

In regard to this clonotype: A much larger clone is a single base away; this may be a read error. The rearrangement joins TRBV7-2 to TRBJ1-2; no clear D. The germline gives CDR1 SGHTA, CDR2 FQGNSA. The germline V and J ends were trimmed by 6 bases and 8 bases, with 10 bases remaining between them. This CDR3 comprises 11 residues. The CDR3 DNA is TGTACCAGCAGTTCTTATTGGGGCTACACCTTC. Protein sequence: CTSSSYWGYTF.

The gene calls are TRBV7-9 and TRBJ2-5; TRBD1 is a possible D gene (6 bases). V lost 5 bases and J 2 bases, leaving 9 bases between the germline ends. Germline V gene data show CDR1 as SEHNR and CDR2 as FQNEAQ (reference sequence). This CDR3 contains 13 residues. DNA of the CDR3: TGTGCCAGCAGCCGGGGACAACAAGAGACCCAGTACTTC. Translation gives CASSRGQQETQYF.